These 5 T cell receptor beta chains originate from one sample sequenced in a study of tumor-infiltrating lymphocytes in primary liver carcinoma. Bulk tissue was left unsorted, and RNA and DNA were co-extracted from around 18-30 mg of it. TCR beta cDNA was made from approximately 540 ng total RNA with a constant-region primer. ARM-PCR was slightly modified, and three nested multiplex PCR rounds with it gave rise to the TCR beta libraries. Investigators reported that the first two PCR rounds, at 10 cycles each, used TRBV1-TRBV30 forward primers with a C-beta reverse primer. Via MiXCR, TCRdb re-called the multiplex PCR reads, giving one row per CDR3 protein. The sample carries roughly 30,000 distinct CDR3 sequences, around 80% recorded once. Sequenced: liver tumor tissue from sampling region 5. This sample's subset: tumor region T5, tumor centre. These receptors were taken from a middle-aged man with primary liver carcinoma and hepatitis B virus infection.

To note about this clonotype: Here the CDR3 omits its conserved ending phenylalanine or tryptophan, so a read error is the likely source. V and J are TRBV29-1 and TRBJ2-2; D call uncertain. This CDR3 region has 13 residues. Germline-derived CDR1 and CDR2 are SQVTM and ANQGSEA. DNA of the CDR3: TGCAGAGTTGAAGATAGTTTCTACGGGGAGCTGTTTCTT. As protein: CRVEDSFYGELFL.

Remarks on this clonotype: A junction end diverges from the germline sequence, so it may reflect a read error. This chain uses TRBV11-2 with TRBJ1-2; D is unresolved. The CDR3 has 13 amino acids. The V gene's germline CDR1 is SGHAT and CDR2 FQNNGV. In DNA form, the CDR3 reads TGCGCCAGTAGCTTAGGAGCTATCTATGGCTACACCTTC. Translation: CASSLGAIYGYTF.

Note on this clonotype: In this CDR3 the conserved last residue, phenylalanine or tryptophan, is missing, so a read error is likely. This sequence joins TRBV6-2 or TRBV6-3 and TRBJ2-7; no clear D gene. In germline, CDR1 is MNHEY, CDR2 SVGEGT. This CDR3 region has 11 residues. CDR3 nucleotide sequence: TGTGCCAGCGGTTACAATCACGAGCAGTACTAC. The encoded protein is CASGYNHEQYY.

On this clonotype: As the CDR3 is not closed by the conserved phenylalanine or tryptophan, this likely results from a read error. V is TRBV4-3 and J is TRBJ2-7, with D hard to call. CDR1 is LGHNA and CDR2 is YSLEER in the germline V gene. The CDR3 totals 15 residues. CDR3 sequence: CASSQDRIPTYDQYI. In DNA form, the CDR3 reads TGCGCCAGCAGCCAAGACAGGATCCCAACCTACGACCAGTACATC.

For this clonotype: A junction end diverges from the germline sequence, so it may reflect a read error. The rearrangement uses TRBV6-5 and TRBJ1-2; D is undetermined. The CDR3 spans 13 residues. CDR1 MNHEY and CDR2 SVGAGI come from the germline V gene. The CDR3 region has the DNA TGTGCCAGCGTACCGGGATCCAACTATGGCTACATCTTC. It is translated as CASVPGSNYGYIF.